This T cell receptor beta chain was identified during a study of blood T cell repertoires in COVID-19. Overall study context: T cells, B-cell-depleted T cells, or PBMCs provided the cDNA or gDNA that served as material.

Germline lookup yields CDR1 SGDLS and CDR2 YYNGEE. The length of the CDR3 is 14 residues. The ends lost 6 bases at V and 2 bases at J; junction bases unmatched: 5. Enrolled through a virtual design, the participants were between about 18 and 100 years of age and came from fewer than 30 US areas. Shortly before study entry, within 2 weeks, exposed participants had met a COVID-19 case. TCRdb keeps only in-frame clones here, not all; method: immunoSEQ multiplex PCR. This sample has fewer than 250,000 clones; about four fifths occur once, and the top ten carry approximately 3.8%. The sample consisted of PBMCs or T cells enriched from blood (not recorded which). This clonotype was obtained from a woman between 40 and 50 years old who had been exposed to COVID-19. The rearrangement uses TRBV9 and TRBJ1-3, with 7 bases aligning to TRBD1. CDR3 protein: CASNQGETGNTIYF. The CDR3 nucleotides read TGTGCCAGCAATCAGGGGGAAACTGGAAACACCATATATTTT.